This is a list of T cell receptor beta chains from one sample in a study of blood T cell repertoires in COVID-19. TCRdb's table, derived via immunoSEQ multiplex PCR, lists solely in-frame clones and lacks some. The sample lists fewer than 70,000 clones, 80% to 90% occurring once. Sequencing used peripheral blood. The receptor set was obtained from a human donor in a cohort sampled during active COVID-19. The CDR3 runs from the conserved cysteine through the conserved F or W. D genes are given only for firm matches. Expanded clones are given a class, and other clones once, few, many or no size at all.

size | J | V | D | DNA | CDR3
once | TRBJ2-5 | TRBV11-2 | TRBD1 | TGTGCCAGCAGCTTAGTCCCCCGCGGGACAGGGCAAGAGACCCAGTACTTC | CASSLVPRGTGQETQYF
once | TRBJ2-7 | TRBV5-1 | TRBD1 | TGCGCCAGCAGTTTGCAGGGACAGGGTTACGAGCAGTACTTC | CASSLQGQGYEQYF
few | TRBJ2-7 | TRBV7-9 | . | TGTGCCAGCAGCTTGCCGACAGGCTCCTACGAGCAGTACTTC | CASSLPTGSYEQYF
. | TRBJ1-1 | TRBV19 | TRBD1 | TGTGCCAGTAGTGCCGGGACAGGGCGGACTGAAGCTTTCTTT | CASSAGTGRTEAFF
. | TRBJ2-1 | TRBV9 | TRBD2 | TGTGCCAGCAGCTTGGGGGGGACCAATGAGCAGTTCTTC | CASSLGGTNEQFF
few | TRBJ2-1 | TRBV14 | TRBD1 | TGTGCCAGCAGCCAAGGCCGACACAGGGGCTCCTACAATGAGCAGTTCTTC | CASSQGRHRGSYNEQFF
. | TRBJ1-2 | TRBV18 | . | TGTGCCAGCTCACCACCGTCGACAGGCAACTATGGCTACACCTTC | CASSPPSTGNYGYTF
few | TRBJ1-2 | TRBV6-2/TRBV6-3 | . | TGTGCCAGCAGTTACACTCACGGGTCGTTTGGCTACACCTTC | CASSYTHGSFGYTF
. | TRBJ1-2 | TRBV23-1 | . | TGCGCCAGCCCACCAGGGGACTATGGCTACACCTTC | CASPPGDYGYTF
once | TRBJ2-5 | TRBV7-2 | . | TGTGCCAGCAGCGAGGCGCAGGGGCGGGAGACCCAGTACTTC | CASSEAQGRETQYF
. | TRBJ2-1 | TRBV7-8 | . | TGTGCCAGCAGCTTAGCCCTTGGGGAGAGAGCCCGGGAGCAGTTCTTC | CASSLALGERAREQFF
. | TRBJ2-7 | TRBV24-1 | TRBD1 | TGTGCCACCAGTGATTTCATGGACAGGGTCTCCTACGAGCAGTACTTC | CATSDFMDRVSYEQYF
. | TRBJ1-2 | TRBV18 | TRBD1 | TGTGCCAGCTCACAGGACAGGGGGCTCTATGGCTACACCTTC | CASSQDRGLYGYTF
. | TRBJ1-2 | TRBV11-2 | TRBD1 | TGTGCCAGCAGCCCGGCACAGGGGTACTATGGCTACACCTTC | CASSPAQGYYGYTF
once | TRBJ2-1 | TRBV20-1 | . | TGCAGTGCTATAAGGGGAGGTGAGCAGTTCTTC | CSAIRGGEQFF
. | TRBJ1-1 | TRBV4-1 | . | TGCGCCAGCAGCCAATCTAACCGGGGTAACACTGAAGCTTTCTTT | CASSQSNRGNTEAFF
. | TRBJ1-2 | TRBV7-8 | TRBD1 | TGTGCCAGCAGCCGAGTGGCCGGGACAGGAGATGGCTACACCTTC | CASSRVAGTGDGYTF
. | TRBJ1-2 | TRBV5-6 | . | TGTGCCAGCAGCCAGACACAGGGTCTGTATGGCTACACCTTC | CASSQTQGLYGYTF
. | TRBJ1-5 | TRBV4-1 | . | TGCGCCAGCAGCCAAGATAGCTACGGAAACAATCAGCCCCAGCATTTT | CASSQDSYGNNQPQHF
few | TRBJ2-7 | TRBV4-1 | . | TGCGCCAGCAGCCAACAGGGGCGGACCTACGAGCAGTACTTC | CASSQQGRTYEQYF
. | TRBJ1-2 | TRBV6-6 | . | TGTGCCAGCAGTTGGCCGGGACAAGCTAACTATGGCTACACCTTC | CASSWPGQANYGYTF
. | TRBJ1-2 | TRBV5-6 | TRBD1 | TGTGCCAGCAGCGATGGGACAGGGGGCACGTATGGCTACACCTTC | CASSDGTGGTYGYTF